The rows below give T cell receptor beta chains drawn from one sample of a study of blood T cells in healthy people across ages. MiXCR, run by TCRdb on the 5' RACE reads, gives a single entry per CDR3 protein. Here the sample spans over 600,000 distinct CDR3 sequences, roughly 20% being singletons. Sequencing was carried out using blood. All receptors come from a man between 70 and 80 years old in good health. Both conserved end residues are part of each CDR3. Each record gives: D gene, J gene, V gene, clone size, CDR3 DNA, CDR3 protein. The D gene is left open where the match is weak. Where a row states a size, it is once, few, many or the class of an expanded clone; other rows omit it.

d_gene: NA
j_gene: TRBJ2-6
v_gene: TRBV10-3
abundance: few
CDR3nt: TGTGCCATCAGTGTGAGCTCTACCGGGGCCAACGTCCTGACTTTC
CDR3aa: CAISVSSTGANVLTF

d_gene: NA
j_gene: TRBJ2-1
v_gene: TRBV7-9
abundance: NA
CDR3nt: TGTGCCAGCAGCTTCGGGACACTGCACTACAATGAGCAGTTCTTC
CDR3aa: CASSFGTLHYNEQFF

d_gene: NA
j_gene: TRBJ2-7
v_gene: TRBV20-1
abundance: few
CDR3nt: TGCAGTGCTAGAGATGGGGCCTCTTACGCCTACGAGCAGTACTTC
CDR3aa: CSARDGASYAYEQYF

d_gene: TRBD2
j_gene: TRBJ2-1
v_gene: TRBV20-1
abundance: few
CDR3nt: TGCAGTGCTAGAAAAGCTAGCGGGAGTCCCAATGAGCAGTTCTTC
CDR3aa: CSARKASGSPNEQFF

d_gene: NA
j_gene: TRBJ1-1
v_gene: TRBV30
abundance: NA
CDR3nt: TGTGCTTCCCAGGCGAACACTGAAGCTTTCTTT
CDR3aa: CASQANTEAFF

d_gene: NA
j_gene: TRBJ2-5
v_gene: TRBV4-1
abundance: NA
CDR3nt: TGCGCCAGCAGCCAAGATTCTTCAGGGGCGGGGACCCAGTACTTC
CDR3aa: CASSQDSSGAGTQYF

d_gene: NA
j_gene: TRBJ2-7
v_gene: TRBV12-3/TRBV12-4
abundance: few
CDR3nt: TGTGCCAGCAGTTTGAGGGGGGTTGGCGAGCAGTACTTC
CDR3aa: CASSLRGVGEQYF

d_gene: NA
j_gene: TRBJ2-1
v_gene: TRBV7-9
abundance: few
CDR3nt: TGTGCCAGCAGCTTAGCGCAGCACAACAATGAGCAGTTCTTC
CDR3aa: CASSLAQHNNEQFF

d_gene: NA
j_gene: TRBJ2-2
v_gene: TRBV12-3/TRBV12-4
abundance: NA
CDR3nt: TGTGCCAGCAGTCAAAGGGTGTGGAACGGGGAGCTGTTTTTT
CDR3aa: CASSQRVWNGELFF

d_gene: NA
j_gene: TRBJ1-4
v_gene: TRBV20-1
abundance: NA
CDR3nt: TGCAGTGCTAAGAGGGGCGAAAAACTGTTTTTT
CDR3aa: CSAKRGEKLFF

d_gene: NA
j_gene: TRBJ2-3
v_gene: TRBV6-6
abundance: few
CDR3nt: TGTGCCAGCAGTGATTCGACGGGGACTGTAGATACGCAGTATTTT
CDR3aa: CASSDSTGTVDTQYF

d_gene: NA
j_gene: TRBJ2-1
v_gene: TRBV20-1
abundance: NA
CDR3nt: TGCAGTGCTAGAGAGCCCCTCGGAAGACGGAATGAGCAGTTCTTC
CDR3aa: CSAREPLGRRNEQFF

d_gene: TRBD2
j_gene: TRBJ2-1
v_gene: TRBV7-2
abundance: NA
CDR3nt: TGTGCCAGCAGCCGAGCTGTGATAGGGACTATCTCCCCCAATGAGCAGTTCTTC
CDR3aa: CASSRAVIGTISPNEQFF

d_gene: NA
j_gene: TRBJ1-2
v_gene: TRBV12-3/TRBV12-4
abundance: few
CDR3nt: TGTGCCAGCAGTTTCAGAGCCCCCAACTATGGCTACACCTTC
CDR3aa: CASSFRAPNYGYTF

d_gene: TRBD2
j_gene: TRBJ2-7
v_gene: TRBV6-6
abundance: NA
CDR3nt: TGTGCCAGCAGTGCAGGACTAGCGGGAGTCGAGCAGTACTTC
CDR3aa: CASSAGLAGVEQYF

d_gene: TRBD2
j_gene: TRBJ2-1
v_gene: TRBV7-2
abundance: few
CDR3nt: TGTGCCGGCAGCTCCCGACTAGCGGGGATAAGCTCCTACAATGAGCAGTTCTTC
CDR3aa: CAGSSRLAGISSYNEQFF

d_gene: TRBD2
j_gene: TRBJ2-1
v_gene: TRBV7-9
abundance: NA
CDR3nt: TGTGCCAGCAGCTTAGCCCGACTAGCGGGAGTAAATGAGCAGTTCTTC
CDR3aa: CASSLARLAGVNEQFF

d_gene: NA
j_gene: TRBJ2-1
v_gene: TRBV20-1
abundance: NA
CDR3nt: TGCAGTGCTTTCGGAGACCGGCTGGGTGAGCAGTTCTTC
CDR3aa: CSAFGDRLGEQFF

d_gene: NA
j_gene: TRBJ1-5
v_gene: TRBV2
abundance: NA
CDR3nt: TGTGCCAGCAGTGAACGATCGGGGCCCCAGCATTTT
CDR3aa: CASSERSGPQHF

d_gene: NA
j_gene: TRBJ1-4
v_gene: TRBV29-1
abundance: NA
CDR3nt: TGCAGCGTTGAGGCGGGGGGCGCGACTAATGAAAAACTGTTTTTT
CDR3aa: CSVEAGGATNEKLFF

d_gene: TRBD2
j_gene: TRBJ2-7
v_gene: TRBV18
abundance: NA
CDR3nt: TGTGCCAGCTCACCAACTAGCGGGATAATGTACGAGCAGTACTTC
CDR3aa: CASSPTSGIMYEQYF

d_gene: NA
j_gene: TRBJ2-2
v_gene: TRBV2
abundance: NA
CDR3nt: TGTGCCAGCAGTCCGGCGACGACCACCGGGGAGCTGTTTTTT
CDR3aa: CASSPATTTGELFF